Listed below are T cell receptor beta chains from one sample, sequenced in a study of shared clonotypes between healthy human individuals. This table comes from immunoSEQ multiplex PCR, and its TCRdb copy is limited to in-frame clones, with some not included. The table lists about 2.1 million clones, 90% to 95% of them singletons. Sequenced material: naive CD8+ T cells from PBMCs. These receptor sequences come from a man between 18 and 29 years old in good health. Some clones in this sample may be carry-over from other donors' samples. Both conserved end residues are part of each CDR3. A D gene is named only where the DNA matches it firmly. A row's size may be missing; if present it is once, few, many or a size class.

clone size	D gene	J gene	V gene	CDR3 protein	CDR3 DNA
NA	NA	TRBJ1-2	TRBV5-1	CASSPNTGPLDGYTF	TGCGCCAGCAGCCCGAACACAGGGCCCCTTGATGGCTACACCTTC
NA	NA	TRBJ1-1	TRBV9	CASSVEGALNTEAFF	TGTGCCAGCAGCGTAGAAGGAGCCCTGAACACTGAAGCTTTCTTT
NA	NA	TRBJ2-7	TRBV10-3	CAISDMASYEQYF	TGTGCCATCAGTGATATGGCTAGCTACGAGCAGTACTTC
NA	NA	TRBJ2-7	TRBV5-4	CASSSTGYEQYF	TGTGCCAGCAGCTCAACAGGGTACGAGCAGTACTTC
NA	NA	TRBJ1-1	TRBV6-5	CASSSLGAWTEAFF	TGTGCCAGCAGTTCCTTAGGGGCGTGGACTGAAGCTTTCTTT
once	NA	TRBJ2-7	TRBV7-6	CASVREFYEQYF	TGTGCCAGCGTCAGGGAATTCTACGAGCAGTACTTC
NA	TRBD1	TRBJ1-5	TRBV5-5	CASSLGQKNQPQHF	TGTGCCAGCAGTTTGGGACAGAAAAATCAGCCCCAGCATTTT
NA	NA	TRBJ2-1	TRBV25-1	CASSDRGSYNEQFF	TGTGCCAGCAGTGATAGGGGCAGCTACAATGAGCAGTTCTTC
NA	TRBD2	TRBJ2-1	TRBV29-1	CSVGGRESSYNEQFF	TGCAGCGTTGGTGGGCGGGAGTCCTCCTACAATGAGCAGTTCTTC
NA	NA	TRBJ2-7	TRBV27	CASSFVGAGYEQYF	TGTGCCAGCAGTTTTGTAGGGGCAGGCTACGAGCAGTACTTC
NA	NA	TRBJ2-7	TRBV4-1	CASSQARGMYEQYF	TGCGCCAGCAGCCAAGCCCGCGGGATGTACGAGCAGTACTTC
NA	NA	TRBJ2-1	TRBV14	CASSRGNYNEQFF	TGTGCCAGCTCCAGGGGTAACTACAATGAGCAGTTCTTC
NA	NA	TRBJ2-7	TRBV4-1	CASSPTGFSYEQYF	TGCGCCAGCAGCCCGACAGGCTTCTCCTACGAGCAGTACTTC
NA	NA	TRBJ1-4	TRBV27	CASSFIAGLNEKLFF	TGTGCCAGCAGTTTCATCGCAGGGTTGAATGAAAAACTGTTTTTT
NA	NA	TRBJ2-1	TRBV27	CASSHAAIAWDEQFF	TGTGCCAGCAGTCATGCAGCAATAGCTTGGGATGAGCAGTTCTTC
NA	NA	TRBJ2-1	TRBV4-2	CASSQEEQRVFSNEQFF	TGTGCCAGCAGCCAAGAGGAGCAGCGGGTCTTTAGCAATGAGCAGTTCTTC
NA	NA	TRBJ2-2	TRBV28	CASSLFPGNTGELFF	TGTGCCAGCAGTTTATTCCCCGGAAACACCGGGGAGCTGTTTTTT
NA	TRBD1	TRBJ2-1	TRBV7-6	CASSLVGQGIGYEQFF	TGTGCCAGCAGCTTAGTGGGACAGGGGATCGGTTATGAGCAGTTCTTC
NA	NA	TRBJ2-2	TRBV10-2	CASSSRARPNTGELFF	TGCGCCAGTTCGAGCAGGGCCAGACCGAACACCGGGGAGCTGTTTTTT
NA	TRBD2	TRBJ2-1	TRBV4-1	CASSQTSGPGRGEQFF	TGCGCCAGCAGCCAAACTAGCGGCCCAGGGCGAGGTGAGCAGTTCTTC
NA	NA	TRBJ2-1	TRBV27	CASSLLFVGGLEGEQFF	TGTGCCAGCAGTTTATTATTTGTCGGGGGTCTTGAGGGTGAGCAGTTCTTC
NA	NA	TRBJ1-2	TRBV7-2	CASSTWGGFNGYTF	TGTGCCAGCAGTACCTGGGGGGGTTTCAATGGCTACACCTTC
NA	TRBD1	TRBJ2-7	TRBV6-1	CASSEAGTGFYEQYF	TGTGCCAGCAGTGAAGCGGGGACAGGCTTCTACGAGCAGTACTTC
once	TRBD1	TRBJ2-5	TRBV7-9	CASSLVPGQGRHQETQYF	TGTGCCAGCAGCTTAGTTCCCGGACAGGGGAGGCACCAAGAGACCCAGTACTTC
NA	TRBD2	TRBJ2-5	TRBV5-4	CASSLGTSGEETQYF	TGTGCCAGCAGCTTGGGGACTAGCGGCGAAGAGACCCAGTACTTC
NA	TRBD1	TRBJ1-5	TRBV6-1	CASKDRGGLQPQHF	TGTGCCAGCAAGGACAGGGGGGGCCTTCAGCCCCAGCATTTT
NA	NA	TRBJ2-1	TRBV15	CATRGRWAGDANEQFF	TGTGCCACCAGGGGCCGTTGGGCAGGGGATGCCAATGAGCAGTTCTTC
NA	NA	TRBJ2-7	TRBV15	CATSRVSGYEQYF	TGTGCCACCAGCAGAGTGTCGGGCTACGAGCAGTACTTC
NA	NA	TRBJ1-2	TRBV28	CASSFSRPTVNGYTF	TGTGCCAGCAGTTTTTCTCGACCCACCGTGAATGGCTACACCTTC
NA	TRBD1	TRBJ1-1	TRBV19	CASSKGGGMNTEAFF	TGTGCCAGTAGTAAAGGGGGCGGAATGAACACTGAAGCTTTCTTT
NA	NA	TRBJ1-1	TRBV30	CAWEEGNTEAFF	TGTGCCTGGGAGGAGGGGAACACTGAAGCTTTCTTT
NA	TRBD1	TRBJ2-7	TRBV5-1	CASSYTGGEQYF	TGCGCCAGCAGCTACACAGGGGGCGAGCAGTACTTC
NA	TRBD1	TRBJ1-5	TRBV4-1	CASSQDEGARQPQHF	TGCGCCAGCAGCCAAGATGAGGGGGCTCGTCAGCCCCAGCATTTT
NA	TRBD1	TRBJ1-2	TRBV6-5	CASTTGGAGGYTF	TGTGCCAGCACTACAGGGGGCGCGGGTGGCTACACCTTC
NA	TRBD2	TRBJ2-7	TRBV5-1	CASSLETGTRVFHLREQYF	TGCGCCAGCAGCTTGGAAACCGGGACTAGAGTTTTCCATCTCCGCGAGCAGTACTTC
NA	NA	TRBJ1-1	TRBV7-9	CASSFGDTEAFF	TGTGCCAGCAGCTTTGGAGACACTGAAGCTTTCTTT
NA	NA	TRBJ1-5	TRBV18	CASSPGGVQPQHF	TGTGCCAGCTCACCCGGAGGGGTTCAGCCCCAGCATTTT
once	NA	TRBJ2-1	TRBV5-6	CASSLYEGNEQFF	TGTGCCAGCAGCTTGTACGAGGGCAATGAGCAGTTCTTC
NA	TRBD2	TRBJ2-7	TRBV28	CASSLPKAPSGSPYEQYF	TGTGCCAGCAGTTTACCCAAAGCCCCTAGCGGGAGCCCCTACGAGCAGTACTTC
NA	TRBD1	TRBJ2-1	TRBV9	CASSGRDRGSDEQFF	TGTGCCAGCAGCGGCCGGGACAGGGGATCGGATGAGCAGTTCTTC
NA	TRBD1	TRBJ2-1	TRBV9	CASSTQDRGRDEQFF	TGTGCCAGCAGCACTCAGGACAGGGGGCGGGATGAGCAGTTCTTC
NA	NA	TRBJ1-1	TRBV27	CASSLQGPAMNTEAFF	TGTGCCAGCAGTTTACAAGGACCGGCGATGAACACTGAAGCTTTCTTT
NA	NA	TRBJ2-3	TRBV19	CASSDGLNTQYF	TGTGCCAGTAGTGACGGCCTTAATACGCAGTATTTT
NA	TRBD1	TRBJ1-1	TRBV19	CASSIETGGTEAFF	TGTGCCAGTAGTATAGAGACAGGGGGGACTGAAGCTTTCTTT
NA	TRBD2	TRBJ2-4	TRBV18	CASSPPGGRAKNIQYF	TGTGCCAGCTCACCCCCGGGGGGTCGGGCCAAAAACATTCAGTACTTC
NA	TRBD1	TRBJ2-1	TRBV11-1	CASSWTGDAYNEQFF	TGTGCCAGCAGCTGGACAGGGGATGCTTACAATGAGCAGTTCTTC
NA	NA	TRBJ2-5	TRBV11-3	CASSLKGQQETQYF	TGTGCCAGCAGCTTAAAAGGACAGCAAGAGACCCAGTACTTC
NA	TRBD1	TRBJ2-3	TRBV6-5	CASSLGGRVTDTQYF	TGTGCCAGCTCTTTAGGGGGCCGTGTAACAGATACGCAGTATTTT
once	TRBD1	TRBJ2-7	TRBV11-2	CASSSGTGFYEQYF	TGTGCCAGCAGCTCCGGGACAGGGTTCTACGAGCAGTACTTC
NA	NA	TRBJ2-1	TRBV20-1	CSARGAQEQFF	TGCAGTGCTAGAGGGGCTCAGGAGCAGTTCTTC
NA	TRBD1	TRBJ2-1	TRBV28	CASSRTGSWYNEQFF	TGTGCCAGCAGTCGGACAGGGTCATGGTACAATGAGCAGTTCTTC
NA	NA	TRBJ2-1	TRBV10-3	CAISRTDSYNEQFF	TGTGCCATCAGTCGGACTGATTCCTACAATGAGCAGTTCTTC
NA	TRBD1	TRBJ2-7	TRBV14	CASSPARGPYEQYF	TGTGCCAGCAGCCCGGCCAGGGGGCCCTACGAGCAGTACTTC
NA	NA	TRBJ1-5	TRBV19	CASSIGRGVSNQPQHF	TGTGCCAGTAGTATAGGTCGAGGGGTAAGCAATCAGCCCCAGCATTTT